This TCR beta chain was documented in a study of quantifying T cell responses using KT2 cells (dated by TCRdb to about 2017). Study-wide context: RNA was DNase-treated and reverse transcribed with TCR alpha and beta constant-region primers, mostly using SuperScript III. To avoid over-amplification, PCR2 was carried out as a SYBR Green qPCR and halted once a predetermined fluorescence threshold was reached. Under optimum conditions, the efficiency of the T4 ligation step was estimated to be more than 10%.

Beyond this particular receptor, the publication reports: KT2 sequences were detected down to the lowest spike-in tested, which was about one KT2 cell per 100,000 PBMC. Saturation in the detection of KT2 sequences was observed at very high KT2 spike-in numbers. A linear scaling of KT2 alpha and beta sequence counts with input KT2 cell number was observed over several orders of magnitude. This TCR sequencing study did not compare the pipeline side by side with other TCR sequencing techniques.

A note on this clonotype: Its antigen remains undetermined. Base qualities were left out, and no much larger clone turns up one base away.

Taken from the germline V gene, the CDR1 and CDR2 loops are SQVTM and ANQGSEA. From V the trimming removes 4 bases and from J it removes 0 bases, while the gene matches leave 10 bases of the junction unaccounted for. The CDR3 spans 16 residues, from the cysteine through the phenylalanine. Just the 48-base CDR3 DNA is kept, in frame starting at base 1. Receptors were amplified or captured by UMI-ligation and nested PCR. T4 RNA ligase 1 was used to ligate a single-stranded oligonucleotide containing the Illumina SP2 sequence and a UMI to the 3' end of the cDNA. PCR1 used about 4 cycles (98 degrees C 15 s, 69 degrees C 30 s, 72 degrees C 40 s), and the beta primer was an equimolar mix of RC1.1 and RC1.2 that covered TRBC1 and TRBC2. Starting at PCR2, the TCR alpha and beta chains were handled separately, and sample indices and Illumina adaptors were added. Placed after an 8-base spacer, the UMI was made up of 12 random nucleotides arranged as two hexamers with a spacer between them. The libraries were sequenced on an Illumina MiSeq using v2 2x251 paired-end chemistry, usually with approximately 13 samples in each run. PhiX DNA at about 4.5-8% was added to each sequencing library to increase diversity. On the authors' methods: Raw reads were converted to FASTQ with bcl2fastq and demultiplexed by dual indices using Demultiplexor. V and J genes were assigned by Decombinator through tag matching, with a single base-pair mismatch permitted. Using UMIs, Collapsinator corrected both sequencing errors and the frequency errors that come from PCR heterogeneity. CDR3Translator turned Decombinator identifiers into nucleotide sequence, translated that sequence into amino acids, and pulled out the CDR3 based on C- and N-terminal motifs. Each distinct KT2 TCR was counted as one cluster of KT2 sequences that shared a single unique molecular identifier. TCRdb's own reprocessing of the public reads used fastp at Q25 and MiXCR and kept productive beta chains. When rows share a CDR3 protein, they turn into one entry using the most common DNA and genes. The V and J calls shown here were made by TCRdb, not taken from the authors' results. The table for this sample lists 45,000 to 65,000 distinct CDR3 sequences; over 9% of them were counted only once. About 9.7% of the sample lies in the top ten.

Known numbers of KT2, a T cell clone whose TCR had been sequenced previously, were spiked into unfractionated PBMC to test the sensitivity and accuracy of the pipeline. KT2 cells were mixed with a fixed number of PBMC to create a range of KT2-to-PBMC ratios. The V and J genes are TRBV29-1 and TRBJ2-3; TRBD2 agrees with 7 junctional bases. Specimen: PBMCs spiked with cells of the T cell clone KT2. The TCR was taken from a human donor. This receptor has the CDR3 CSVAQSGALSTDTQYF. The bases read TGCAGCGTTGCTCAAAGCGGGGCACTTAGCACAGATACGCAGTATTTT.